Below, 4 T cell receptor beta chains from the same sample are listed, as sequenced in a study of blood T cell repertoires in COVID-19. Libraries were prepared by immunoSEQ multiplex PCR; TCRdb keeps only in-frame clonotypes and omits some of them. This table has fewer than 120,000 clones, approximately 67% appearing once. The sample consisted of peripheral blood. These receptors all come from an older woman with acute or convalescent COVID-19.

This clone has a handful of counts. The chain uses TRBV18 and TRBJ2-7; tentative D call: TRBD2 (5 bases). This CDR3 is 14 amino acids long. Trimming took 3 bases from V and 6 from J, leaving 15 bases between them. Per germline, CDR1 KGHSH and CDR2 LQKENI. CDR3: CASSPDTLRGEQYF. For the CDR3, the DNA is TGTGCCAGCTCACCTGACACCCTCCGGGGCGAGCAGTACTTC. Supplemented by reference TRBV18 and TRBJ2-7, the full variable domain reads NAGVMQNPRHLVRRRGQEARLRCSPMKGHSHVYWYRQLPEEGLKFMVYLQKENIIDESGMPKERFSAEFPKEGPSILRIQQVVRGDSAAYFCASSPDTLRGEQYFGPGTRLTVT.

This clone was found a few times. V gene TRBV5-4 combines with J gene TRBJ2-7; no definite D call. This CDR3 spans 12 amino acids. The germline V and J ends were trimmed by 0 bases and 9 bases, with 10 bases remaining between them. Germline V lookup: CDR1 SGHNT, CDR2 YYREEE (reference sequence). Written as DNA, the CDR3 is TGTGCCAGCAGCTTGGCTGCAGGCCGGCAGTACTTC. It translates to CASSLAAGRQYF.

This chain uses TRBV28 with TRBJ1-4; tentatively, D is TRBD1 (5 bases). V was pared by 10 bases and J by 4 bases, with 16 bases between. Germline loops: CDR1 MDHEN, CDR2 SYDVKM. CDR3 length: 14 amino acids. The CDR3 DNA sequence: TGTGCCACCTCACGGACACTTAATAATGAAAAACTGTTTTTT. Amino acid sequence: CATSRTLNNEKLFF.

The chain employs TRBV7-6 and TRBJ2-5; 8 bases map to TRBD2. Trimming cost V 3 bases and J 4 bases; bases outside gene matches: 1. CDR3 length equals 13 residues. Germline V gives CDR1 SGHVS, CDR2 FNYEAQ. CDR3 coding DNA: TGTGCCAGCAGCTTGACTAGCGCAGAGACCCAGTACTTC. It translates to CASSLTSAETQYF.